This TCR beta chain emerged from a study of blood T cell repertoires in COVID-19. As for the study in general: Both acute and convalescent COVID-19 samples were obtained from the United States, Italy and Spain. PBMCs, B-cell-depleted T cells, or T cells were the source of the cDNA or gDNA that made up the material.

Per the original data handling: Nucleated cell number was recorded as an estimate derived from reference gene primer amplification. TCRdb's table, derived via immunoSEQ multiplex PCR, lists solely in-frame clones and lacks some. The V and J calls and clone size are taken from that table; D and trimming were inferred from the DNA. The table includes tens of thousands of clones, 60% to 85% detected once. The CDR3 extends over 9 amino acids. The germline gives CDR1 SEHNR, CDR2 FQNEAQ (reference sequence). The genes are TRBV7-9 and TRBJ1-1; D unclear. The receptor was derived from a human donor in a cohort sampled during active COVID-19. Sequencing was performed on peripheral blood. CDR3 amino acids: CASDTEAFF. The CDR3 DNA reads TGTGCGTCGGACACTGAAGCTTTCTTT. Full variable domain (missing parts from reference TRBV7-9 and TRBJ1-1): DTGVSQNPRHKITKRGQNVTFRCDPISEHNRLYWYRQTLGQGPEFLTYFQNEAQLEKSRLLSDRFSAERPKGSFSTLEIQRTEQGDSAMYLCASDTEAFFGQGTRLTVV.